This is a list of T cell receptor beta chains from one sample in a study of early T cells in non-severe SARS-CoV-2 infection. TCRdb itself ran the 5' RACE reads through MiXCR, one entry per CDR3 protein. The sample holds 70,000 to 85,000 distinct CDR3 sequences, approximately 13% seen once. Source material: whole blood. All receptors derive from an adult who was a healthcare worker with PCR-confirmed SARS-CoV-2 infection or an uninfected control (not recorded which). The CDR3 runs from the conserved cysteine through the conserved F or W. The D gene is left open where the match is weak. The size of a clone is reported for some rows only, either as once, few or many, or as a class for expanded clones.

D: -
V: TRBV6-1
J: TRBJ2-7
size: many
DNA: TGTGCCAGCAGTGAAGGAATCGCGCAGGGCTACGAGCAGTACTTC
CDR3: CASSEGIAQGYEQYF

D: -
V: TRBV25-1
J: TRBJ1-1
size: -
DNA: TGTGCCAGCAGTGCTGTCGGGTCGGGCACTGAAGCTTTCTTT
CDR3: CASSAVGSGTEAFF

D: -
V: TRBV12-3/TRBV12-4
J: TRBJ1-1
size: many
DNA: TGTGCCAGCAGTTTTTCCCTCTACAGAGGAGCTTTCTTT
CDR3: CASSFSLYRGAFF

D: -
V: TRBV7-9
J: TRBJ2-1
size: many
DNA: TGTGCCAGCAGCCAACTGGGGGGCCTCTACAATGAGCAGTTCTTC
CDR3: CASSQLGGLYNEQFF

D: -
V: TRBV27
J: TRBJ1-2
size: -
DNA: TGTGCCAGCAGTTTTCAGGGTGGGAACTATGGCTACACCTTC
CDR3: CASSFQGGNYGYTF

D: -
V: TRBV7-9
J: TRBJ2-1
size: many
DNA: TGTGCCAGCAGCCCTGGGGATGAGCAGTTCTTC
CDR3: CASSPGDEQFF

D: -
V: TRBV6-1
J: TRBJ2-5
size: -
DNA: TGTGCCAGCAGTGAGAGCCTAGGTGCCGAAGAGACCCAGTACTTC
CDR3: CASSESLGAEETQYF

D: -
V: TRBV4-1
J: TRBJ1-1
size: few
DNA: TGCGCCAGCAGCCGGACAGCGAACACTGAAGCTTTCTTT
CDR3: CASSRTANTEAFF

D: -
V: TRBV15
J: TRBJ1-2
size: few
DNA: TGTGCCACCAGCAGAGATCAGGGCCTCTATGGCTACACCTTC
CDR3: CATSRDQGLYGYTF

D: TRBD1
V: TRBV12-3/TRBV12-4
J: TRBJ2-7
size: -
DNA: TGTGCCAGCAGTCCGACCGGGACAGGCGGATCCTACGAGCAGTACTTC
CDR3: CASSPTGTGGSYEQYF

D: TRBD1
V: TRBV30
J: TRBJ1-4
size: -
DNA: TGTGCCTGGGGACAGGGGTTCGATGAAAAACTGTTTTTT
CDR3: CAWGQGFDEKLFF

D: TRBD2
V: TRBV5-1
J: TRBJ2-1
size: few
DNA: TGCGCCAGCAGCTTGGCAGCGGGAGGATACTACAATGAGCAGTTCTTC
CDR3: CASSLAAGGYYNEQFF

D: TRBD1
V: TRBV29-1
J: TRBJ1-2
size: -
DNA: TGCAGCGTCCGAGGACAGGGCAACTATGGCTACACCTTC
CDR3: CSVRGQGNYGYTF

D: -
V: TRBV29-1
J: TRBJ2-2
size: few
DNA: TGCAGCGTTGGTGGACCGACGGGGATCGGGGAGCTGTTTTTT
CDR3: CSVGGPTGIGELFF

D: -
V: TRBV29-1
J: TRBJ1-5
size: few
DNA: TGCAGCGTTGCTGGGAGTAACAATCAGCCCCAGCATTTT
CDR3: CSVAGSNNQPQHF

D: -
V: TRBV2
J: TRBJ1-2
size: many
DNA: TGTGCCAGCAGTGAAAACCCCTTAGCTAACTATGGCTACACCTTC
CDR3: CASSENPLANYGYTF

D: -
V: TRBV28
J: TRBJ2-7
size: -
DNA: TGTGCCAGCTTAGATATCACCTACGAGCAGTACTTC
CDR3: CASLDITYEQYF

D: -
V: TRBV12-3/TRBV12-4
J: TRBJ2-5
size: -
DNA: TGTGCCAGCAGTCATATGTTCCAAGAGACCCAGTACTTC
CDR3: CASSHMFQETQYF

D: TRBD1
V: TRBV2
J: TRBJ2-7
size: few
DNA: TGTGCCAGCAGTTCAAGACAGGGAAAAGGGCACGAGCAGTACTTC
CDR3: CASSSRQGKGHEQYF

D: -
V: TRBV20-1
J: TRBJ2-1
size: -
DNA: TGCAGTGCTAAACTCATCCAGGGCCCACACAATGAGCAGTTCTTC
CDR3: CSAKLIQGPHNEQFF

D: -
V: TRBV28
J: TRBJ2-3
size: -
DNA: TGTGCCAGCAGTTTAGAGGGCAGGGAGGTTTATACGCAGTATTTT
CDR3: CASSLEGREVYTQYF

D: -
V: TRBV5-5
J: TRBJ2-6
size: -
DNA: TGTGCCAGCAGCGACGCCAGTGGGGCCAACGTCCTGACTTTC
CDR3: CASSDASGANVLTF

D: -
V: TRBV28
J: TRBJ2-7
size: many
DNA: TGTGCCAGCAGTTTTTATTCAGGGGCGAACTACGAGCAGTACTTC
CDR3: CASSFYSGANYEQYF

D: TRBD2
V: TRBV5-4
J: TRBJ2-1
size: many
DNA: TGTGCCAGCAGCTCAACGAACCAGCGGGGGGGCTACAATGAGCAGTTCTTC
CDR3: CASSSTNQRGGYNEQFF

D: TRBD1
V: TRBV6-1
J: TRBJ1-6
size: -
DNA: TGTGCCAGCAGTGTGGGGACAGGGTTGCGTTCACCCCTCCACTTT
CDR3: CASSVGTGLRSPLHF

D: TRBD2
V: TRBV11-2
J: TRBJ2-1
size: -
DNA: TGTGCCAGCAGCGTCGGACTAGCGGGAGCCTACAATGAGCAGTTCTTC
CDR3: CASSVGLAGAYNEQFF

D: -
V: TRBV19
J: TRBJ2-7
size: many
DNA: TGTGCCAGTAGTAAGCTAGACAGGCGTTACGCCGAGCAGTACTTC
CDR3: CASSKLDRRYAEQYF

D: -
V: TRBV5-1
J: TRBJ2-7
size: -
DNA: TGCGCCAGCAGCCAAACTCGATACGAGCAGTACTTC
CDR3: CASSQTRYEQYF

D: -
V: TRBV27
J: TRBJ2-7
size: few
DNA: TGTGCCAGCAGTTTAAGGCAGGATAGCTCCTACGAGCAGTACTTC
CDR3: CASSLRQDSSYEQYF

D: -
V: TRBV4-1
J: TRBJ2-7
size: -
DNA: TGCGCCAGCAGCCAAGAAGGAGGGAGAGGGAGGGACAGCGGCTCCTACGAGCAGTACTTC
CDR3: CASSQEGGRGRDSGSYEQYF

D: -
V: TRBV6-1
J: TRBJ2-1
size: -
DNA: TGTGCCACCTCCGGCCCCGAGGGGGGCCTTGAGCAGTTCTTC
CDR3: CATSGPEGGLEQFF

D: TRBD1
V: TRBV28
J: TRBJ2-4
size: medium-sized
DNA: TGTGCCAGCATGGACAGGCTAGCCAAAAACATTCAGTACTTC
CDR3: CASMDRLAKNIQYF

D: TRBD2
V: TRBV27
J: TRBJ2-7
size: few
DNA: TGTGCCAGCAGTCCGGGGGGACTAGCGGGGGGACGGTGCTTC
CDR3: CASSPGGLAGGRCF

D: -
V: TRBV7-3
J: TRBJ2-3
size: -
DNA: TGTGCCAGCAGCTTCACGACCGGAGATACGCAGTATTTT
CDR3: CASSFTTGDTQYF

D: -
V: TRBV13
J: TRBJ2-7
size: -
DNA: TGTGCCAGCAGCTTGCGGACCGACTACGAGCAGTACTTC
CDR3: CASSLRTDYEQYF

D: -
V: TRBV6-1
J: TRBJ1-1
size: many
DNA: TGTGCCAGCAGTGAAGCGGGACAAGAATTGGGGACTGAAGCTTTCTTT
CDR3: CASSEAGQELGTEAFF

D: TRBD1
V: TRBV10-1
J: TRBJ1-1
size: few
DNA: TGCGCCAGCAGTGAGTACAGGGGGAACACTGAAGCTTTCTTT
CDR3: CASSEYRGNTEAFF

D: -
V: TRBV12-3/TRBV12-4
J: TRBJ1-4
size: -
DNA: TGTGCCAGCAGTCCGAGGAGGTCTAATGAAAAACTGTTTTTT
CDR3: CASSPRRSNEKLFF

D: -
V: TRBV9
J: TRBJ2-7
size: -
DNA: TGTGCCAGCAGCTCCGGCGACCTTATCCAGGAAGAGCAGTACTTC
CDR3: CASSSGDLIQEEQYF

D: TRBD2
V: TRBV4-1
J: TRBJ2-5
size: -
DNA: TGCGCCAGCAGCCAAGATCCGGGAGGGGACCAAGAGACCCAGTACTTC
CDR3: CASSQDPGGDQETQYF

D: -
V: TRBV6-6
J: TRBJ2-7
size: -
DNA: TGTGCCAGCAGTTACGGGGGGGCAGAGCAGTACTTT
CDR3: CASSYGGAEQYF

D: -
V: TRBV2
J: TRBJ2-3
size: few
DNA: TGTGCCAGCACCCACGAGGTAGGGAGTGTCGCAGATACGCAGTATTTT
CDR3: CASTHEVGSVADTQYF

D: TRBD2
V: TRBV4-1
J: TRBJ2-3
size: -
DNA: TGCGCCAGCAGCCCCGGGACTACTAGCACAGATACGCAGTATTTT
CDR3: CASSPGTTSTDTQYF

D: -
V: TRBV5-1
J: TRBJ2-5
size: many
DNA: TGCGCCAGCAGCGAATCTAATCAAGAGACCCAGTACTTC
CDR3: CASSESNQETQYF

D: -
V: TRBV27
J: TRBJ2-1
size: -
DNA: TGTGCCAGCAGTTTTAAGCCCCTGAACAATGAGCAGTTCTTC
CDR3: CASSFKPLNNEQFF

D: -
V: TRBV7-3
J: TRBJ2-3
size: many
DNA: TGTGCCAGCAGCTTCTCTAGCACAGATACGCAGTATTTT
CDR3: CASSFSSTDTQYF

D: -
V: TRBV6-1
J: TRBJ1-6
size: few
DNA: TGTGCCAGCAGTGCCAGGGATAATTCACCCCTCCACTTT
CDR3: CASSARDNSPLHF

D: -
V: TRBV9
J: TRBJ2-7
size: -
DNA: TGTGCCAGCAGCGTTGGTAGCGCGACCTACGAGCAGTACTTC
CDR3: CASSVGSATYEQYF